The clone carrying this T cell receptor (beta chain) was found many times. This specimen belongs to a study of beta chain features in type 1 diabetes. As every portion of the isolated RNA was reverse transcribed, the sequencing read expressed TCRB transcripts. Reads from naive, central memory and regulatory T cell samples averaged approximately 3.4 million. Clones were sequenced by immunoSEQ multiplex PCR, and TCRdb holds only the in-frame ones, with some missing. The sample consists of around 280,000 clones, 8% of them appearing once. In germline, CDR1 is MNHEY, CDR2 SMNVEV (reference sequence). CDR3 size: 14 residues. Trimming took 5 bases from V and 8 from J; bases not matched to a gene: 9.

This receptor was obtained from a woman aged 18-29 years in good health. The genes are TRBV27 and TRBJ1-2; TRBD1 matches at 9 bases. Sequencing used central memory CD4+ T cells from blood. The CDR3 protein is CASSPGTGKQGYTF. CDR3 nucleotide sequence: TGTGCCAGCAGTCCCGGGACAGGGAAGCAAGGCTACACCTTC.